This T cell receptor beta chain was observed in a study of CD8+ T cells in alopecia areata. Study-level information: Treated patients were given 5 to 10 mg oral tofacitinib twice daily. Study-wide results and limits: Among the top 100, expanded CD8+ clones were significantly decreased by tofacitinib, as was scalp clonality.

The authors extracted RNA and reverse transcribed it into cDNA as the sequencing template. Measured with immunoSEQ multiplex PCR; TCRdb has only the in-frame clones, and not every one. This table holds 150,000 to 250,000 clones, over 45% found once. Note on this clone: The antigen remains undetermined.

Treatment: oral pan-JAK inhibitor, 5-10 mg twice daily. This specimen consisted of CD4+ T cells sorted from blood, obtained at week 24, from a patient treated with tofacitinib. The TCR comes from a human donor with alopecia areata.

The DNA for the CDR3 is TGTGCCAGCAGCGGCCCGGGAGAGGGGGGCGGCTACACCTTC. Translated: CASSGPGEGGGYTF. The chain carries TRBV7-3 and TRBJ1-2; D possibly corresponds to TRBD1 (6 bases). Germline V lookup: CDR1 SGHTA, CDR2 FQGTGA. V was cut by 5 bases and J by 8 bases, with 18 bases left in between. This CDR3 is 14 amino acids long.